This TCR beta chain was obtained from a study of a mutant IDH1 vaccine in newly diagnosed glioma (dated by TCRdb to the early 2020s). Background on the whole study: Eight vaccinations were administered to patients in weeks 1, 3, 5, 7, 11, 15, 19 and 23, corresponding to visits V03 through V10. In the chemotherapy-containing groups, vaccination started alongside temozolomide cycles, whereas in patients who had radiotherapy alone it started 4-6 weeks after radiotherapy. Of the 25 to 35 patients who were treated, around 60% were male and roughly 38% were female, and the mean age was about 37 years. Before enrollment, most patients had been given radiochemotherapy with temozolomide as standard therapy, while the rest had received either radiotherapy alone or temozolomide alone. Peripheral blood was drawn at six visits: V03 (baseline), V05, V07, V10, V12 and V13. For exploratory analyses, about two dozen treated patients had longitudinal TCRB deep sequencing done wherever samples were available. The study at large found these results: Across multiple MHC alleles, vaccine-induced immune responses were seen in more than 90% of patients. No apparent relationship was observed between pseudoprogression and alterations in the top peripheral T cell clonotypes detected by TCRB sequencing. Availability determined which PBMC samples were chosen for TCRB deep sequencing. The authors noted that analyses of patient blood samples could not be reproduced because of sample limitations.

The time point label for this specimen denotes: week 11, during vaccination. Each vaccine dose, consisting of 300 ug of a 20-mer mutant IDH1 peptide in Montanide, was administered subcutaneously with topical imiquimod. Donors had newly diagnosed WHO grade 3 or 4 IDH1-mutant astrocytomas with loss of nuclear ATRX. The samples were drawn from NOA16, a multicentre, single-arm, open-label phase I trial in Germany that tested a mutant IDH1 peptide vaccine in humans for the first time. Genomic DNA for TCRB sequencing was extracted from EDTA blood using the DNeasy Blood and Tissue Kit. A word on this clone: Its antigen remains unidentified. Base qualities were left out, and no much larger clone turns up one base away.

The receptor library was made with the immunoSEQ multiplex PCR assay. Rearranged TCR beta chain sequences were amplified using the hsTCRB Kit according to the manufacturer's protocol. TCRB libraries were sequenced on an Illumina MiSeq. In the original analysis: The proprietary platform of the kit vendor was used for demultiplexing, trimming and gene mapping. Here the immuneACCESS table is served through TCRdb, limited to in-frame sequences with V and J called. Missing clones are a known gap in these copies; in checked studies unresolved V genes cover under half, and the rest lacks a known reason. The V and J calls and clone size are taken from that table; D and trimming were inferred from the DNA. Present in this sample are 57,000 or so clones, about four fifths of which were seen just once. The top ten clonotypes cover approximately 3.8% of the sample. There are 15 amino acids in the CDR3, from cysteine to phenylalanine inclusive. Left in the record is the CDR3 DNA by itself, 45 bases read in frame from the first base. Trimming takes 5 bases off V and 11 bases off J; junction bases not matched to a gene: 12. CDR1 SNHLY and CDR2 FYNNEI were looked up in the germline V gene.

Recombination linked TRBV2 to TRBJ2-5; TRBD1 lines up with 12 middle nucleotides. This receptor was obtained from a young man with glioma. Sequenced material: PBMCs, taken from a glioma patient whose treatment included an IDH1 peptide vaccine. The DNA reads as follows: TGTGCCAGCAGTTCGTTGGGACAGGGGGCTGGGGAGCAGTACTTC. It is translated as CASSSLGQGAGEQYF.